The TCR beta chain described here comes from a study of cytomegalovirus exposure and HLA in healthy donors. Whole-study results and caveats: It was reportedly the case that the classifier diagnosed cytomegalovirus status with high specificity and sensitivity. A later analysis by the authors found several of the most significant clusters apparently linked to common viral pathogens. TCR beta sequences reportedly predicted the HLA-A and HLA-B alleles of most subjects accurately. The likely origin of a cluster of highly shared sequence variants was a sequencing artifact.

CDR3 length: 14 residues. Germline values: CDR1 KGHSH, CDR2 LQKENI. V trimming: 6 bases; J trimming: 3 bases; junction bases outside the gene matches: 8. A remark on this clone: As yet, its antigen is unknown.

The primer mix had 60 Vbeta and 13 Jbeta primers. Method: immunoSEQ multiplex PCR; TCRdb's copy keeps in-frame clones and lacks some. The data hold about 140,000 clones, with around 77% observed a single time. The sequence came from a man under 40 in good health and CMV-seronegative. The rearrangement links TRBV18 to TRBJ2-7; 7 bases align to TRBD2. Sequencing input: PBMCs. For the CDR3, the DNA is TGTGCCAGCTCCCTGGTAGCGGGCGACTACGAGCAGTACTTC. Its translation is CASSLVAGDYEQYF.